Listed here are 9 T cell receptor beta chains from one sample, sequenced in a study of CXCR3-negative and CXCR3-positive naive CD8 T cells. Study-wide points: TRB CDR3 hydrophobicity was greater in CXCR3-positive naive cells than in CXCR3-negative naive cells.

No antigen is known for these receptors. UMI-tagged TRB cDNA libraries were built via 5' RACE. TCRdb reprocessed the 5' RACE reads and keeps a single row for each CDR3 protein, giving no DNA. The sample is made up of about 63,000 distinct CDR3 sequences, and the top ten hold around 5% of it. Material for sequencing was naive CXCR3+ CD8+ T cells from blood. The subset here: CD45RO-CCR7+CD27+CD95- naive CD8+ T cells expressing CXCR3 (TNR3+). These receptors were obtained from a human donor in good health. Some clones in this sample may be carry-over from other donors' samples.

This CDR3 is CASSLFRQGQETQYF. V gene TRBV12-3 or TRBV12-4 combines with J gene TRBJ2-5; TCRdb picks TRBD1, but there is no DNA to check that call. The CDR3 consists of 15 residues.

The J gene is TRBJ2-4, the V gene TRBV14; TCRdb outputs TRBD2, but without DNA this stays unchecked. The CDR3 length is 14 residues. Looked up from germline, CDR1 is SGHDN and CDR2 is FVKESK. CDR3 protein: CASSQPGLANIQYF.

The chain uses TRBV20-1 and TRBJ1-1. Germline V gene lookup returns CDR1 DFQATT and CDR2 SNEGSKA (reference sequence). CDR3 length equals 13 residues. The CDR3 here is CSARERVEPEAFF.

The V call is TRBV18, the J call TRBJ2-6. Germline V CDR1 and CDR2: KGHSH, LQKENI. The CDR3 runs to 11 residues. The chain's CDR3 is CASSREDVLTF.

The CDR3 sequence is CASSLEQASSYNEQFF. The chain combines TRBV5-6 with TRBJ2-1; the TCRdb D gene call, TRBD1, has no DNA to confirm it. CDR3 size: 16 residues. Germline CDR1 SGHDT, CDR2 YYEEEE.

The rearrangement links TRBV20-1 to TRBJ2-7. This CDR3 region has 13 residues. The germline V gene encodes CDR1 DFQATT and CDR2 SNEGSKA (reference sequence). CDR3 sequence: CSARSSRSYEQYF.

J is TRBJ1-2 and V is TRBV20-1; TCRdb's D call, TRBD1, is unchecked because there is no DNA. This CDR3 contains 13 residues. The V gene's germline CDR1 is DFQATT and CDR2 SNEGSKA (reference sequence). CDR3 region: CSAKTLGGYGYTF.

V gene TRBV29-1 combines with J gene TRBJ2-7. The V gene's germline CDR1 is SQVTM and CDR2 ANQGSEA. The CDR3 is 13 amino acids. The CDR3 here is CSVAEGGAYEQYF.

The rearrangement uses TRBV29-1 and TRBJ2-1; TCRdb gives TRBD2 as the D gene, but with no DNA this cannot be confirmed. This CDR3 comprises 13 residues. The germline V gene encodes CDR1 SQVTM and CDR2 ANQGSEA. The CDR3 sequence is CSVWLAAYNEQFF.